Given below is one T cell receptor beta chain in context. This clonotype turned up a few times. No antigen is known for it. One base away there is no much larger clone; base qualities are not given. These reads were obtained on an Illumina NovaSeq 6000. TCRalpha and TCRbeta cDNA libraries were constructed by 5'RACE with constant-segment primers, with sample barcodes and unique molecular identifiers being introduced. RNA was extracted from every sample with Trizol reagent. The libraries were amplified in two PCR steps, and the second step added a second sample barcode and Illumina TruSeq adapters. Libraries were sequenced on an Illumina NovaSeq with 2 x 150 bp paired-end reads. As for how the authors treated the data: The reads were demultiplexed and collapsed into UMI-guided consensus sequences using migec v1.2.7. Using mixcr v2.1.11, the UMI consensuses were aligned to TRA and TRB V and J templates and assembled into clonotypes. A clonotype was counted as expanded or contracted only if both edgeR and NoisET called the change significant, with noise models trained on biological replicates. For edgeR calls, the thresholds were a false discovery rate-adjusted p below 0.01 and a log2 fold-change of 1. PCA with hierarchical clustering of max-normalized trajectories of the 1000 most abundant clonotypes was used as exploratory dynamics analysis. Each responding clone was given a CD4 or CD8 phenotype based on the CD4+ and CD8+ repertoires, which had been sequenced separately. The raw public reads went through TCRdb reprocessing: fastp at Q25, MiXCR clone calling, in-frame beta chains kept. Each CDR3 protein appears once, grouped with its most common genes and DNA. The V and J calls reflect TCRdb's pipeline rather than the authors' work. The sample includes some 290,000 distinct CDR3 sequences, with 15% to 20% observed a single time. The ten largest clones add up to 20% to 25% of the sample.

The CDR3 has 12 amino acids, counting the end cysteine and phenylalanine. This entry keeps only the CDR3 DNA: 36 bases, framed from base 1. The junction carries 15 bases between V and J, which are trimmed by 6 bases and 9 bases respectively. This specimen belongs to a study of T-cell memory formation after mild COVID-19 listed by TCRdb under 2021. Broadly, across the study: TCR sequence clusters from the two donors were largely donor specific. In a couple of donors, T-cell clones that expanded and contracted after mild COVID-19 were tracked by sequencing TCRalpha and TCRbeta repertoires over time. The cohort was made up of two young adult volunteers, one female and one male, who were previously healthy.

Summary of the overall study and its limitations: Contracting CD4+ clones were found mainly in CM and EM memory subsets, while CD8+ clones were enriched in EMRA. Only two mild cases were covered by the study, and larger cohorts that include severe cases with pre-infection samples were considered necessary. Some responding clones were detected in pre-infection memory, suggesting pre-existing cross-reactive memory T cells joined the SARS-CoV-2 response. SARS-CoV-2 specificity of the second-wave clones peaking on day 37 was not confirmed. Balanced CD4/CD8 phenotypes were observed for clones contracting from day 15 to 85, whereas a bias towards CD4+ was observed for a second wave of clones expanding from day 15 to 37.

Ficoll-Paque density gradient centrifugation was used to isolate PBMCs. The rearranged chain carries TRBV12-3 or TRBV12-4 and TRBJ2-7; D gene: possibly TRBD2, on 6 matching bases. Specimen: PBMCs or a T cell subset sorted from them (not recorded which). The receptor's source is a man aged 18 to 30 who had mild COVID-19 (a few samples of this study predate the infection). The sample titles of this study are shuffled in the database, so cell type and time point are left out; the donor was told from shared clones. The sequence in DNA is TGTGCCAGCAGCCAGTGGCGGGGTGCGCAGTACTTC. Translated, it gives CASSQWRGAQYF.